This T cell receptor (beta chain) was retrieved from a study of CXCR3-negative and CXCR3-positive naive CD8 T cells (dated by TCRdb to the late 2010s). Context from the whole study: In total, roughly 150 million TRB reads were obtained, or roughly 1.5 +/- 0.3 million reads per library. TRBV-TRBJ cluster analysis included naive subsets from several donors and memory cells from 3 donors. Diversity and physicochemical repertoire analyses were performed on about a dozen donors pooled from two independent experiments.

The germline V gene encodes CDR1 MNHEY and CDR2 SVGAGI. The CDR3 has 15 amino acids, counting the end cysteine and phenylalanine. No DNA is recorded. To note about this clonotype: This receptor's antigen is unknown.

The run used a NextSeq 550. The Human TCR Profiling Kit (MiLaboratory) was used to make UMI-labeled 5' RACE TRB cDNA libraries. The full amount of extracted RNA was used for cDNA synthesis, and the full amount of resulting cDNA was used for PCR amplification. Libraries were prepared in parallel with an identical number of PCR cycles. Turning to the authors' computational methods: With a minimum of two reads required per UMI, MIGEC and MiXCR pulled out about 50,000 +/- 10,000 unique UMI-labeled TRB cDNA molecules from each library. On average, about 40,000 +/- 10,000 functional in-frame TRB CDR3 nucleotide clonotypes lacking stop codons were found per library. After downsampling to 5000 UMI-labeled TRB molecules per sample, diversity metrics such as normalized Shannon-Wiener and Chao1 were calculated in VDJtools. VDJtools was used to calculate clonotype-size-weighted physicochemical properties of the central five CDR3 residues, namely interaction energy, strength, volume and Kidera factor 4. Following reprocessing of the reads by TCRdb, the data hold one row per CDR3 protein sequence and no DNA is available. The V and J calls come from TCRdb's annotation, not from the publication. The sample table holds approximately 120,000 distinct CDR3 sequences. The top ten clonotypes cover about 0.34% of the sample.

The study at large found these results: Freshly isolated PBMCs were used for most assays because CXCR3 expression partially decreased after cryopreservation. Compared with CXCR3-negative naive cells, CXCR3-positive naive cells had TRB CDR3s with higher hydrophobicity (lower Kidera factor 4), lower energy, and higher strength and volume indices. Within the same donor, TRBV-TRBJ usage looked similar between naive CXCR3-negative and CXCR3-positive cells, but memory cells had distinct patterns. Both naive subsets had comparably high repertoire diversity, while memory CD8+ T cells had much lower repertoire diversity. Surface CD5, linked to self-reactivity in mice, was comparable between naive subsets; TCR interaction strength was therefore also inferred from TRB CDR3 physicochemical properties.

For each CD8+ T cell subset, flow sorting was done in triplicate, and 300,000 to 350,000 cells per subset went directly into RLT lysis buffer. To exclude memory contaminants, naive CD8+ T cells were stringently defined as CD45RO-CCR7+CD27+CD95-. Peripheral blood mononuclear cells were isolated from buffy coats by standard density gradient centrifugation. A FACSAria III was used to flow-sort naive CD8+ T cells into CXCR3-negative and CXCR3-positive populations. An RNeasy Mini Kit was used to extract total RNA from the sorted cells. The sequenced material came from naive CXCR3+ CD8+ T cells from blood. Reading the label with the study, this specimen's cell subset or site is: CD45RO-CCR7+CD27+CD95- naive CD8+ T cells expressing CXCR3 (TNR3+). The chain is encoded by TRBV6-5 joined to TRBJ1-1. The receptor was isolated from a human donor in good health. Some clones in this sample may be carry-over from other donors' samples. CDR3 reads: CASSSHPQSVTEAFF.